This T cell receptor beta chain was retrieved from a study of blood T cell repertoires in COVID-19. This CDR3 comprises 13 residues. Germline loops: CDR1 MDHEN, CDR2 SYDVKM. Trimming took off 5 bases at V and 4 bases at J, with 11 bases between the two ends. Those who participated ranged in age from roughly 18 to 100 years and resided in 20 to 30 US areas. Produced via immunoSEQ multiplex PCR; TCRdb's table is partial and in-frame only. The table lists more than 200,000 clones, around nine tenths of them singletons. The TCR originated in a woman younger than 35 who had recovered from COVID-19. The chain is built from TRBV28 and TRBJ1-2, with D unresolved. The sample taken for sequencing was PBMCs or T cells enriched from blood (not recorded which). The CDR3 DNA is TGTGCCAGCAGTACACAATGGCCCTATGGCTACACCTTC. The encoded protein is CASSTQWPYGYTF.